The following is a TCR beta chain sequence with its context. The target antigen is unknown. V lost 5 bases to trimming and J lost 5 bases, with 13 bases between them. The CDR3 runs 13 residues. The germline V gene has CDR1 SGHTA and CDR2 FQGTGA. This entry is derived from a study of long-term antiretroviral therapy in people with HIV. The wider study: The oldest specimens predate the 2015 immediate-ART recommendation by about a decade.

This was the immunoSEQ v3.0 assay at survey level. Produced via immunoSEQ multiplex PCR; TCRdb's table is partial and in-frame only. The sample yields approximately 31,000 clones, less than 98% seen once. Donors each had at least one pre-ART PBMC sample and at least two post-ART ones. The cryopreserved samples used held about 0.85-11 million PBMC prior to extraction of DNA. Findings of the study overall: Once patients were on ART, diversity went higher but still fell short of transplant donor controls.

The clonotype was recovered from a man aged 30-40 years with HIV. The source material was unsorted PBMCs, sampled 6.9 years after starting antiretroviral therapy. The chain uses TRBV7-3 and TRBJ2-7; unclear D gene. CDR3 nucleotides: TGTGCCAGCAGCCAGACTTCCAGGCACGAGCAGTACTTC. Translation: CASSQTSRHEQYF.